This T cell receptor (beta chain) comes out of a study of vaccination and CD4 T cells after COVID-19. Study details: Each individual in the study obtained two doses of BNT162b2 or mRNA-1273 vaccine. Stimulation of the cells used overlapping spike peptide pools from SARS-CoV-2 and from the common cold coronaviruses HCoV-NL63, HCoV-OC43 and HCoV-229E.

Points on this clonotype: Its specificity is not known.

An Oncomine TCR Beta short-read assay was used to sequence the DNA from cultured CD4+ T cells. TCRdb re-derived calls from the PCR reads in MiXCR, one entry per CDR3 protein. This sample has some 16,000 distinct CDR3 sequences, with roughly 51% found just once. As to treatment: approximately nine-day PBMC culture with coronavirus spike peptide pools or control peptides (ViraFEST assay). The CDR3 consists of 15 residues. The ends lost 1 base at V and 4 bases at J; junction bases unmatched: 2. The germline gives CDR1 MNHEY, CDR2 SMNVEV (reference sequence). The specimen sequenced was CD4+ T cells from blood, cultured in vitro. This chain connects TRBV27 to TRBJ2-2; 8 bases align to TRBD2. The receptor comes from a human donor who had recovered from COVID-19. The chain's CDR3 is CASSLWRGATGELFF. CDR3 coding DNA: TGTGCCAGCAGTTTATGGCGGGGGGCCACCGGGGAGCTGTTTTTT.